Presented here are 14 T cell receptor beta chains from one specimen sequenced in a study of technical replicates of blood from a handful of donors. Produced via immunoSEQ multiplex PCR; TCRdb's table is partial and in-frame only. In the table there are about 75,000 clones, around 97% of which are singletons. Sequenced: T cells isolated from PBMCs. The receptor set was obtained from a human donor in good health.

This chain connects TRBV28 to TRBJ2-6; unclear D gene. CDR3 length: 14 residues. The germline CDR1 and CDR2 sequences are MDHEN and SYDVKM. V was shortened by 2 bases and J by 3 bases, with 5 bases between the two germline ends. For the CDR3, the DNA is TGTGCCAGCAGTTTAGAGAATGGGGCCAACGTCCTGACTTTC. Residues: CASSLENGANVLTF. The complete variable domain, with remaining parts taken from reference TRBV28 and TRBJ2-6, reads DVKVTQSSRYLVKRTGEKVFLECVQDMDHENMFWYRQDPGLGLRLIYFSYDVKMKEKGDIPEGYSVSREKKERFSLILESASTNQTSMYLCASSLENGANVLTFGAGSRLTVL.

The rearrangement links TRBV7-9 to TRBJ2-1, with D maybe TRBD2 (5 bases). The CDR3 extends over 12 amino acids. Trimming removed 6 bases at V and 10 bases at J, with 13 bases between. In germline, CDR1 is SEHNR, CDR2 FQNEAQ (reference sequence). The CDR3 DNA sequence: TGTGCCAGCAGGCGGACTGAAATGGAGCAGTTCTTC. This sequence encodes CASRRTEMEQFF.

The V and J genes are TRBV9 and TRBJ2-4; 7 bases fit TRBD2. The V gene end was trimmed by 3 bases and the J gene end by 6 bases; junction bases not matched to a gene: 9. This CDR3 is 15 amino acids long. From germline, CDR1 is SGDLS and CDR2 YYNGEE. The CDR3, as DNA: TGTGCCAGCAGCGCGGGGAGGGGTCAAGGAAACATTCAGTACTTC. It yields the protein CASSAGRGQGNIQYF.

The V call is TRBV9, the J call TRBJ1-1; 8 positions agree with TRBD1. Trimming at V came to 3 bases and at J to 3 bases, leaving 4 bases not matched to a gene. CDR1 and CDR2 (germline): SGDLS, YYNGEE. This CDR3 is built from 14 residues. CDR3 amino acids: CASSAGQGDTEAFF. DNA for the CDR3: TGTGCCAGCAGCGCCGGACAGGGCGACACTGAAGCTTTCTTT.

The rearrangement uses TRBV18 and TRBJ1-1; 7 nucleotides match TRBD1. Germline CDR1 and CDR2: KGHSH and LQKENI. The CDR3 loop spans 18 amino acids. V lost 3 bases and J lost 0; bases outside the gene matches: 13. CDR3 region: CASSPFEGAGVVNTEAFF. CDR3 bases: TGTGCCAGCTCACCCTTTGAGGGGGCAGGAGTTGTGAACACTGAAGCTTTCTTT. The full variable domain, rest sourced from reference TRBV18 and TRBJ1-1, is NAGVMQNPRHLVRRRGQEARLRCSPMKGHSHVYWYRQLPEEGLKFMVYLQKENIIDESGMPKERFSAEFPKEGPSILRIQQVVRGDSAAYFCASSPFEGAGVVNTEAFFGQGTRLTVV.

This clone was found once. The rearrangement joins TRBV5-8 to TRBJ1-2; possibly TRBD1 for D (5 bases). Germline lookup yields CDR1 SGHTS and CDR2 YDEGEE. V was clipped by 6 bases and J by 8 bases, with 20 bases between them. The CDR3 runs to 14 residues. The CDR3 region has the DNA TGTGCCAGCAACCAAGTCGGGGGTGGAGTCGGCTACACCTTC. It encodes CASNQVGGGVGYTF. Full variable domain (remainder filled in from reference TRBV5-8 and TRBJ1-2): EAGVTQSPTHLIKTRGQQATLRCSPISGHTSVYWYQQALGLGLQFLLWYDEGEERNRGNFPPRFSGRQFPNYSSELNVNALELEDSALYLCASNQVGGGVGYTFGSGTRLTVV.

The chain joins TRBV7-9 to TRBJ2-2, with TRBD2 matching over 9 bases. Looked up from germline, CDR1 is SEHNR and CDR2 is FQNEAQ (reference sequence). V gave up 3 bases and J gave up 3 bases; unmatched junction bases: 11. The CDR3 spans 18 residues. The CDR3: CASSFGSSGIDHTGELFF. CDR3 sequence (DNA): TGTGCCAGCAGCTTTGGTTCTAGCGGGATCGATCACACCGGGGAGCTGTTTTTT.

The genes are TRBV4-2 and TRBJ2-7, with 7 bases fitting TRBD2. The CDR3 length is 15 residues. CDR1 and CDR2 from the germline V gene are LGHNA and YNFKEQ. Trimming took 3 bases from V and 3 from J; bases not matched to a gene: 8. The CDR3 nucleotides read TGTGCCAGCAGCCATGAACTAGCGACCGGCTACGAGCAGTACTTC. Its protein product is CASSHELATGYEQYF.

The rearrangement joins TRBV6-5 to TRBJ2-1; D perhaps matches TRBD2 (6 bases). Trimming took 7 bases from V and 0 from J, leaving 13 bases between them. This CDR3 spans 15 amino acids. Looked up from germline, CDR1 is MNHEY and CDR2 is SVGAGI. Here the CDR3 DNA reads TGTGCCAGCACCCCAGGACTAAGCTCCTACAATGAGCAGTTCTTC. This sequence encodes CASTPGLSSYNEQFF.

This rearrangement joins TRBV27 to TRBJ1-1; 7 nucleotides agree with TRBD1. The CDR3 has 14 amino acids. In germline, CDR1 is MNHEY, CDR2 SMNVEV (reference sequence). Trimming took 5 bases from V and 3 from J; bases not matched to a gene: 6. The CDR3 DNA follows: TGTGCCAGCAGTGGGACAGTTTTTTACACTGAAGCTTTCTTT. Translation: CASSGTVFYTEAFF.

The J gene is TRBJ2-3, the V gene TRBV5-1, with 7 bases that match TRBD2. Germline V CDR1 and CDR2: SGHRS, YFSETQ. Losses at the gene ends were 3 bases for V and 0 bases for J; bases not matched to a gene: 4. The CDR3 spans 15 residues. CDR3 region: CASSWASGSTDTQYF. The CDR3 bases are TGCGCCAGCAGCTGGGCTAGCGGTAGCACAGATACGCAGTATTTT.

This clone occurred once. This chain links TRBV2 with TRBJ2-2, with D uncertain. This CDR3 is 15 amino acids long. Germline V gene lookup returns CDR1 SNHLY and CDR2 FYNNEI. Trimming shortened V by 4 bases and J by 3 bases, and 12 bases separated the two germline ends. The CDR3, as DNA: TGTGCCAGCAGTGCAGGTAGAAGCTACACCGGGGAGCTGTTTTTT. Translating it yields CASSAGRSYTGELFF.

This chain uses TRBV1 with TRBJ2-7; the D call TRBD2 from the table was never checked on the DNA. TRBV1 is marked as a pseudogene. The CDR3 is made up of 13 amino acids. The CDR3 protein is CTSSQETGYEQYF. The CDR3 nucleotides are TGCACCAGCAGCCAAGAAACCGGCTACGAGCAGTACTTC.

The CDR3 DNA reads as TGTGCCAGCAGGAAGGGGGACACGAACACTGAAGCTTTCTTT. Its protein product is CASRKGDTNTEAFF. The V and J genes are TRBV6-1 and TRBJ1-1; D is possibly TRBD1 (6 bases). V lost 6 bases and J 1 base, leaving 12 bases between the germline ends. CDR1 MNHNS and CDR2 SASEGT come from the germline V gene. This CDR3 contains 14 residues.